The sequence of this T cell receptor (beta chain) was determined in a study of blood T cell repertoires in COVID-19. The CDR3 spans 17 residues. CDR1 is SGHRS and CDR2 is YFSETQ in the germline V gene. V was trimmed by 4 bases and J by 4 bases, leaving 21 bases between them. Study processing details: From reference gene primer amplification, estimates of nucleated cell counts were derived. Profiling relied on immunoSEQ multiplex PCR, and the TCRdb table lists in-frame clones only, not all of them. V, J and clone size are those of that table, while D and trimming were read from the DNA. The sample has some 37,000 clones; about 87% are singletons.

The chain combines TRBV5-1 with TRBJ2-1, with TRBD2 as a possible D gene (7 bases). Sample: peripheral blood. The receptor comes from a woman in her 70s with acute or convalescent COVID-19. CDR3 sequence: CASSAGAGPDTYNEQFF. The CDR3 DNA sequence: TGCGCCAGCAGCGCGGGGGCGGGACCCGATACGTACAATGAGCAGTTCTTC.